This T cell receptor (beta chain) is from a study of blood T cell repertoires in COVID-19. Whole-study context: Acute and convalescent COVID-19 specimens originated in the United States, Italy and Spain. The cDNA or gDNA used as material had been derived from T cells, B-cell-depleted T cells, or PBMCs.

Germline lookup yields CDR1 SGHAT and CDR2 FQNNGV. The CDR3 consists of 15 residues. Trimming left V 0 bases short and J 0 bases short, with 6 bases between. How the authors handled the data: Counts of nucleated cells, estimated from reference gene primer amplification, were obtained. Produced via immunoSEQ multiplex PCR; TCRdb's table is partial and in-frame only. The DNA was the basis for D and trimming; V, J and clone size are from that table. The data contain fewer than 120,000 clones, approximately 82% of them singletons. The chain joins TRBV11-2 to TRBJ2-1; D is unresolved. The specimen was peripheral blood. The origin of this receptor is a woman aged 80 or over with acute or convalescent COVID-19. The CDR3 bases are TGTGCCAGCAGCTTAGAAAGGAGCTCCTACAATGAGCAGTTCTTC. The encoded protein is CASSLERSSYNEQFF.